This T cell receptor beta chain was obtained from a study of CD8 T cells in Susac syndrome. Random hexamers primed reverse transcription of about 0.5 to 1 ug RNA. From the immunoSEQ multiplex PCR reads, TCRdb called clonotypes with MiXCR, one entry per CDR3 protein. The profile shows fewer than 95,000 distinct CDR3 sequences, about 96% of them singletons. From germline, CDR1 is SGHTA and CDR2 FQGNSA. The J segment lost 11 bases and the V segment lost 5 bases, leaving 6 bases of the junction unmatched. The CDR3 length is 12 residues. This chain uses TRBV7-2 with TRBJ1-5; 7 bases align to TRBD1. The clonotype originates from a human donor with Susac syndrome. What was sequenced was CD8+ T cells from PBMCs. CDR3 in amino acids: CASSPIGQAQHF. DNA for the CDR3: TGTGCCAGCAGCCCAATAGGACAGGCCCAGCATTTT.